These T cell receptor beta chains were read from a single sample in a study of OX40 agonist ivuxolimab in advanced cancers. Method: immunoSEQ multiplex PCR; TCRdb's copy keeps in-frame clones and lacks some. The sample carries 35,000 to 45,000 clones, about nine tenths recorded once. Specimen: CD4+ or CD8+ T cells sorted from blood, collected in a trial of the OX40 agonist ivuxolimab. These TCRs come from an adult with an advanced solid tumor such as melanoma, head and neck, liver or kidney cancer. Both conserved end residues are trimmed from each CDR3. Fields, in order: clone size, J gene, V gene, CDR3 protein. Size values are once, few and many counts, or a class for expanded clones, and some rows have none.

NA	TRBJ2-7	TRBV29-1	SVESDSGSREQY
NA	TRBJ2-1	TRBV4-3	ASSQDRIGYNEQF
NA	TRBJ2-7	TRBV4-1	ASSPKTGTYEQY
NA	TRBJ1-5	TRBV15	ATSRDKGVGQPQH
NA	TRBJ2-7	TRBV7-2	ASSLEKHRGQGNEQY
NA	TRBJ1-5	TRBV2	ASSDGTGDSQPQH
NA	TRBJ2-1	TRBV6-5	ASSSRTAGGDEQF
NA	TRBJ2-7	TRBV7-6	ASSPKGSEQY
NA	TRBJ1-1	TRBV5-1	ASSPARGLNTEAF
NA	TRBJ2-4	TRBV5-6	ASSRLAVQGNIQY
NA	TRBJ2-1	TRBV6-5	ASSYSVSGKNEQF
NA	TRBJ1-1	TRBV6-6	ASRDGGRETEAF
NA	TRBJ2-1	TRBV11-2	ASSPTSGRNEQF
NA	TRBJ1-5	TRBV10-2	ASSEGRQNQPQH
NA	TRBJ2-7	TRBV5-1	ASSSLTGPYEQY
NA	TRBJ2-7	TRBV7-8	ASSLFSGTSYEQY
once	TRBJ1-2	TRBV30	AWSPPPAGPYGYT
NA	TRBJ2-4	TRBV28	ASSFPQGPTWGGKNIQY
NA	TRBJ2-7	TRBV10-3	AISDLDARTYEQY
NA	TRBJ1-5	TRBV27	ASSLFWGSNQPQH
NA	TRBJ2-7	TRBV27	ASSLTSGSEQY
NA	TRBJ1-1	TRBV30	AWAGTGDTF
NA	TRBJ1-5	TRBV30	AWSTGAGQPQH
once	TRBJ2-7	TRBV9	ASSVDPDYEQY
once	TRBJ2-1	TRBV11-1	ASSPGLAEYNEQF
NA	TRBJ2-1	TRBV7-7	ASSLDGTVYNEQF
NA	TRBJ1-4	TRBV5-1	ASSPTRRYDEKLF
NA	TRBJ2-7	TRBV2	ASSEGYEQY
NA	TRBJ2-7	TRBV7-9	ASSLGEGRRDEQY